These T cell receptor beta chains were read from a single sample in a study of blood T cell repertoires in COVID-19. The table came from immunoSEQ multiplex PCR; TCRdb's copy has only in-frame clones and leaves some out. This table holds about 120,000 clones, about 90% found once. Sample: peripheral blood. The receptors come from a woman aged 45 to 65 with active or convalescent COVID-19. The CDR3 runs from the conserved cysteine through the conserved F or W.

CASSSGLEQYF TRBJ2-7 TRBV7-6
CASSSVVGVAGGNEQFF TRBJ2-1 TRBV7-9
CASSVTSGALEQYF TRBJ2-7 TRBV7-3
CASSDRGGGYEQYF TRBJ2-7 TRBV2
CASSYSTDLDYTF TRBJ1-2 TRBV6-6
CASTPGDGPTYEQYF TRBJ2-7 TRBV6-6
CASSPTDNAGELFF TRBJ2-2 TRBV27
CATSRRLAGTGTDTQYF TRBJ2-3 TRBV15
CASSRGGYNEQFF TRBJ2-1 TRBV19
CSVETDPGNTIYF TRBJ1-3 TRBV29-1
CASSPVGGRSYNSPLHF TRBJ1-6 TRBV28
CASSSGQRNTIYF TRBJ1-3 TRBV28
CASGLVQKGVTEAFF TRBJ1-1 TRBV12-5
CASSSPFSGETQYF TRBJ2-5 TRBV27
CASSASGGGGSYNEQFF TRBJ2-1 TRBV2
CASRPTSGRDTQYF TRBJ2-3 TRBV5-5
CASSPGTATGLGYTF TRBJ1-2 TRBV5-1
CASSFPGDEQYF TRBJ2-7 TRBV27
CASSPLAGGPWTGELFF TRBJ2-2 TRBV28
CASRGQGNTGELFF TRBJ2-2 TRBV10-2
CAWRAGGPGTF TRBJ1-2 TRBV30
CASSPSGNTIYF TRBJ1-3 TRBV3-1/TRBV3-2
CASSLTSGVQSYEQYF TRBJ2-7 TRBV21-1
CASSRSEGHNEQFF TRBJ2-1 TRBV3-1/TRBV3-2
CASRPDRSTDTQYF TRBJ2-3 TRBV19
CASSLVPRASGLQETQYF TRBJ2-5 TRBV28
CASSPRDSRTGELFF TRBJ2-2 TRBV7-9
CASPGEETQYF TRBJ2-5 TRBV2
CASSKAIKTSGASTDTQYF TRBJ2-3 TRBV21-1
CASSKLGAQGRGEQFF TRBJ2-1 TRBV6-2/TRBV6-3
CAISGRDNDYTDTQYF TRBJ2-3 TRBV10-3
CASSSTGGSSYNEQFF TRBJ2-1 TRBV19
CASSPLGRGIPQYF TRBJ2-7 TRBV19
CLIQGLSPPEAFF TRBJ1-1 TRBV29-1
CASSGGLYGYTF TRBJ1-2 TRBV2
CASSRTRDRRPREQYF TRBJ2-7 TRBV11-2
CAWRQNTEAFF TRBJ1-1 TRBV30
CASSLSDEQYF TRBJ2-7 TRBV5-4
CSASQGYGYTF TRBJ1-2 TRBV29-1
CSALISIGEKLFF TRBJ1-4 TRBV29-1
CASRNAGTGRNEQYF TRBJ2-7 TRBV28
CASSSSGAAYEQYF TRBJ2-7 TRBV7-2
CATSGATGGPGANVLTF TRBJ2-6 TRBV24-1
CASSRLSSISYEQYF TRBJ2-7 TRBV4-1
CASSLPHLDGELFF TRBJ2-2 TRBV5-5
CASTREGGVEQFF TRBJ2-1 TRBV19
CAIRGQGHRTEAFF TRBJ1-1 TRBV10-3
CASSVKLAGTEQYF TRBJ2-7 TRBV9
CASSARLAGGPLSSSYNEQFF TRBJ2-1 TRBV2
CATSDPDRDTGELFF TRBJ2-2 TRBV24-1